This T cell receptor (beta chain) is drawn from a study of T-cell reconstitution after alpha-beta-depleted transplantation in children (dated by TCRdb to 2016 to 2018). Broadly, across the study: T-cell immune reconstitution after TCRalphabeta/CD19-depleted allogeneic hematopoietic cell transplantation in children was quantitatively tracked in the study by means of TCR repertoire profiling. Overall study outcomes, separate from this receptor: Over subsequent months, a decline in hyperexpanded clone frequencies was noted, and after one year, T-cell counts and TCRbeta diversity were mostly ascribed to newly produced T cells. In some patients, the high TCRbeta diversity seen at day 60 was put down to recipient T cells and intrathymic progenitors that had survived conditioning. The apparently early alphabetaT-cell count recovery about two months after transplant was reportedly dependent on only several hundred rapidly expanded clones derived from non-depleted graft cells.

Per the publication, the treatment or condition label means: allogeneic hematopoietic cell transplantation with graft depleted of TCRalphabeta T cells and CD19 B cells. TCRalphabeta/CD19-depleted allogeneic hematopoietic cell grafts were given to the transplant recipients, all of whom were children. This clonotype occurred a few times. Its antigen is still unknown. Within one base of it there is no much larger clone, and no base qualities were kept. Libraries were prepared through PCR. Instrument on record: Illumina HiSeq 2500. To normalize quantification of the TCRbeta repertoire, the TCR libraries were built with molecular barcoding that relied on unique molecular identifiers. The public reads were reprocessed in TCRdb via fastp at Q25 and MiXCR, keeping in-frame beta chains. Each entry merges the rows of one CDR3 protein and shows their most common DNA and genes. This sample has about 350,000 distinct CDR3 sequences in its table, and about a sixth of those were observed once. Jointly, the top ten make up 35% to 50% of the sample.

Germline trimming: 0 bases from V, 4 bases from J; junction bases outside gene matches: 2. The CDR3 numbers 15 residues from cysteine through phenylalanine. Kept here is only the CDR3 DNA, which spans 45 bases and is read in frame from base 1. Via the germline V gene (reference sequence), CDR1 is PRHDT and CDR2 FYEKMQ. The receptor was isolated from a male patient aged 2-10 years who had a stem cell transplant for acute lymphoblastic leukemia, so the T cells may come from the graft donor. The sequencing used PBMCs, mostly from graft donor cells, collected 360 days after TCRalphabeta/CD19-depleted stem cell transplant. In this chain, TRBV13 is recombined with TRBJ2-1, with 8 bases matching TRBD2. The nucleotides read TGTGCCAGCAGCTTAGGCGGGAGGGTGTACAATGAGCAGTTCTTC. Translation gives CASSLGGRVYNEQFF.